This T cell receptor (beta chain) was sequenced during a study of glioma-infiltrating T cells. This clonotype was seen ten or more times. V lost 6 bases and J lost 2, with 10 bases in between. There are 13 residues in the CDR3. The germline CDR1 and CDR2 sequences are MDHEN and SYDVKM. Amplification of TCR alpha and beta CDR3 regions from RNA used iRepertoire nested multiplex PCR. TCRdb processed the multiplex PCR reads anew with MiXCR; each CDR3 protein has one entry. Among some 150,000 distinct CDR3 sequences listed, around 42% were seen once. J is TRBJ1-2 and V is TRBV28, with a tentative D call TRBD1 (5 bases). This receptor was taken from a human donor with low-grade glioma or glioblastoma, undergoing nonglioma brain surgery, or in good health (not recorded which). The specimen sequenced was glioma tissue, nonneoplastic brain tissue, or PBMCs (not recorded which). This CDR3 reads CASSLGQNYGYTF. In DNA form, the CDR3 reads TGTGCCAGCAGCTTAGGACAAAACTATGGCTACACCTTC.